This T cell receptor beta chain comes out of a study of cytotoxic CD8 clonotypes in ibrutinib-treated CLL. Study information: Outcomes included around 24 partial and 2 complete responses; after median approximately 70 months, 14 stayed remitted and 12 progressed.

Whole-study findings and limits: Whereas clonality rose at ibrutinib response, it declined toward baseline at progression. Clonality was higher at baseline than in age-matched healthy donors and tracked circulating CD8+ T-cell counts. Treatment saw public clonotypes, which were uncommon, either contract or stay stable.

Produced via immunoSEQ multiplex PCR; TCRdb's table is partial and in-frame only. The data hold more than 35,000 clones, with around 75% observed a single time. Comment on this clone: What it binds is unknown.

This CDR3 spans 14 amino acids. In germline, CDR1 is MNHEY, CDR2 SVGAGI. Trimming cost V 7 bases and J 0 bases, with 12 bases left between them. The sequence derives from a human donor with chronic lymphocytic leukemia. The V call is TRBV6-5, the J call TRBJ1-1; D uncertain. The input for sequencing was PBMCs, taken at disease progression, from a patient treated with ibrutinib. The CDR3 nucleotides read TGTGCCAGCACCTCTGACACCTTGAACACTGAAGCTTTCTTT. Its translation is CASTSDTLNTEAFF.